Below, 7 T cell receptor beta chains from the same sample are listed, as sequenced in a study of glioma-infiltrating T cells after dendritic cell vaccination (dated by TCRdb to about 2016). The meaning of the sample's time point label: after dendritic cell vaccination, including at tumor progression/relapse. Library creation used the immunoSEQ multiplex PCR assay. The source is immuneACCESS, and TCRdb retained only in-frame sequences with V and J called. Part of the clones is not carried over; for the studies checked, unresolved V genes explain less than half of this, and the remainder is unexplained. Within this sample are 90,000 to 110,000 clones, with almost 90% of them counted one time only. The top ten hold roughly 3% of the sample. Source: blood, taken after dendritic cell vaccination. These receptors were obtained from a human donor with glioblastoma.

V is TRBV29-1 and J is TRBJ1-1; no clear D gene. In germline, CDR1 is SQVTM, CDR2 ANQGSEA. The CDR3 totals 13 residues. V gave up 1 base and J gave up 0 bases, with 6 bases separating them. CDR3 loop: CSVEGRMNTEAFF. The CDR3 coding sequence is TGCAGCGTTGAAGGGCGGATGAACACTGAAGCTTTCTTT.

The chain combines TRBV6-6 with TRBJ2-7; 12 nucleotides line up with TRBD2. J lost 3 bases, V lost 5 bases, and 5 bases had no gene match. The CDR3 has 15 amino acids. Germline assignment: CDR1 MNHNY and CDR2 SVGAGI (reference sequence). The CDR3 loop reads CASSQTSGGIYEQYF. The CDR3 DNA reads as TGTGCCAGCAGTCAGACTAGCGGGGGAATCTACGAGCAGTACTTC.

The rearrangement joins TRBV11-2 to TRBJ2-2; 9 bases match TRBD1. CDR1 is SGHAT and CDR2 is FQNNGV in the germline V gene. Trimming removed 4 bases from V and 4 bases from J; junction bases left unmatched: 4. There are 15 residues in the CDR3. CDR3 in amino acids: CASSWGTGTTGELFF. The CDR3 region has the DNA TGTGCCAGCAGCTGGGGGACAGGGACCACCGGGGAGCTGTTTTTT.

The rearrangement links TRBV10-3 to TRBJ2-7; 7 bases line up with TRBD1. This CDR3 contains 14 residues. Germline lookup yields CDR1 ENHRY and CDR2 SYGVKD. With 4 bases clipped from V and 5 bases from J, the junction kept 8 bases outside the gene matches. The CDR3 nucleotides read TGTGCCATCAGTGGGGCCGTAGGGGGCAACGAGCAGTACTTC. It codes for CAISGAVGGNEQYF.

The chain employs TRBV6-1 and TRBJ1-4, with 7 bases fitting TRBD1. The CDR3 is 14 residues long. Trimming took 5 bases from V and 8 from J; bases not matched to a gene: 8. CDR1 is MNHNS and CDR2 is SASEGT in the germline V gene. The CDR3 protein is CASSQGGDREKLFF. DNA of the CDR3: TGTGCCAGCAGTCAGGGGGGTGATCGAGAAAAACTGTTTTTT.

CDR3 protein: CASIPASGYEQYF. DNA of the CDR3: TGTGCCAGCATCCCGGCCTCGGGCTACGAGCAGTACTTC. The rearrangement links TRBV7-8 to TRBJ2-7; D not certain. The CDR3 is 13 residues long. V lost 7 bases and J lost 3, with 13 bases in between. The germline CDR1 and CDR2 sequences are SGHVS and FQNEAQ.

The chain joins TRBV2 to TRBJ2-7; TRBD2 matches 8 bases. V was pared by 5 bases and J by 5 bases, with 5 bases of the junction left unmatched. Germline V gene lookup returns CDR1 SNHLY and CDR2 FYNNEI. The CDR3 consists of 13 residues. The CDR3 reads CASSSGRGDEQYF. The CDR3 DNA sequence: TGTGCCAGCAGTAGCGGGAGAGGCGACGAGCAGTACTTC. The variable domain in full, with the rest retrieved from reference TRBV2 and TRBJ2-7, is EPEVTQTPSHQVTQMGQEVILRCVPISNHLYFYWYRQILGQKVEFLVSFYNNEISEKSEIFDDQFSVERPDGSNFTLKIRSTKLEDSAMYFCASSSGRGDEQYFGPGTRLTVT.